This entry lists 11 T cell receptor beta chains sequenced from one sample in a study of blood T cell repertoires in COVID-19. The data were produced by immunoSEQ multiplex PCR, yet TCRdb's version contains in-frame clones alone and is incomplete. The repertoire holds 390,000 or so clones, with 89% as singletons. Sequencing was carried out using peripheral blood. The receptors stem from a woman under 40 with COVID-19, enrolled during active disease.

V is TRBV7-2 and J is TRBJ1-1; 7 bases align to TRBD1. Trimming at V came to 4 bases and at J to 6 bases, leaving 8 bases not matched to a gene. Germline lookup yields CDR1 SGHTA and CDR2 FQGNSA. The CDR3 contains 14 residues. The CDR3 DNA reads TGTGCCAGCAGCTCTGACAGGGATCGCGCTGAAGCTTTCTTT. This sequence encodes CASSSDRDRAEAFF.

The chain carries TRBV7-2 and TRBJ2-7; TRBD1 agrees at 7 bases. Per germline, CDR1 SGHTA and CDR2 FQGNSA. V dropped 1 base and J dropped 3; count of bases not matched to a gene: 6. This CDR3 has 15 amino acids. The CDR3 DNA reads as TGTGCCAGCAGCTTAGTTCCAGGGGGAAGCTACGAGCAGTACTTC. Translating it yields CASSLVPGGSYEQYF.

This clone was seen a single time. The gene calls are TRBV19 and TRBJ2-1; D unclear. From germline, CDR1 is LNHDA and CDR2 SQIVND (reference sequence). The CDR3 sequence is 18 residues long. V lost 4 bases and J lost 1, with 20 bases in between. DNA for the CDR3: TGTGCCAGTAGTAGCGTTGTCTCCCTGGTTAAGTCCTACAATGAGCAGTTCTTC. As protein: CASSSVVSLVKSYNEQFF.

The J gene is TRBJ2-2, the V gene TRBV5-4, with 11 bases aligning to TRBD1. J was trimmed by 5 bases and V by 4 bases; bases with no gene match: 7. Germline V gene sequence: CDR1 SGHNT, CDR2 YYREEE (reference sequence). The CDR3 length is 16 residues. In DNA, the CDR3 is TGTGCCAGCAGCCCTGCGGACAGGGGGCGGACCGGGGAGCTGTTTTTT. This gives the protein CASSPADRGRTGELFF.

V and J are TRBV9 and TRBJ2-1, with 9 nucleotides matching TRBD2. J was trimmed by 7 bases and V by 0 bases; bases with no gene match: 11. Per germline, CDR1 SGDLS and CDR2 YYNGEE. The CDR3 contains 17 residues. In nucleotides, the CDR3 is TGTGCCAGCAGCGTAGAAGTCAGACTAGCGGCCGGGAATGAGCAGTTCTTC. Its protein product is CASSVEVRLAAGNEQFF.

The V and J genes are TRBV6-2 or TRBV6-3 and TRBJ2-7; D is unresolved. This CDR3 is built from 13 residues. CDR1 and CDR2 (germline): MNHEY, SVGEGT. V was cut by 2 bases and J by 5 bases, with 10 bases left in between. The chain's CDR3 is CASSYDKGDEQYF. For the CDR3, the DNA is TGTGCCAGCAGTTACGACAAAGGCGACGAGCAGTACTTC.

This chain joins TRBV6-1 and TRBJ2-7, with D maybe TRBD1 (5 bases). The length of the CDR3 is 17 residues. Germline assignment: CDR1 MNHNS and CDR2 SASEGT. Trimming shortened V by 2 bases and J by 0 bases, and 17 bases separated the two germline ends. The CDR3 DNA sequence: TGTGCCAGCAGTGAACCGAATAGAAGGGGTTCCTCCTACGAGCAGTACTTC. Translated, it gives CASSEPNRRGSSYEQYF.

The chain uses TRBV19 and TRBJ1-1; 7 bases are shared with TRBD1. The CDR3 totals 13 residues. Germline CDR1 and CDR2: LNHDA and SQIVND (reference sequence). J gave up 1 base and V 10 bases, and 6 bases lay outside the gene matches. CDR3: CATSEGANTEAFF. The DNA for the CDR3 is TGTGCCACCAGCGAGGGGGCGAACACTGAAGCTTTCTTT.

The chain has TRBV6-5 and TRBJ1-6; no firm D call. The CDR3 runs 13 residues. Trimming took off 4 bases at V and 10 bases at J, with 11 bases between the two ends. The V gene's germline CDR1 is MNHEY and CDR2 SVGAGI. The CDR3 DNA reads TGTGCCAGCAGTTTACGCAGTGCCTCACCCCTCCACTTT. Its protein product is CASSLRSASPLHF.

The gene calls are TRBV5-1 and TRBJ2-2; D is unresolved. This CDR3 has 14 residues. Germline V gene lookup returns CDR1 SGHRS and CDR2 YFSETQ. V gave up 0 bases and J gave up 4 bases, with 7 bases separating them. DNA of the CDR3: TGCGCCAGCAGCTTGGGCAGTTCCACCGGGGAGCTGTTTTTT. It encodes CASSLGSSTGELFF. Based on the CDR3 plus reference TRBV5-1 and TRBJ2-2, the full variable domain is KAGVTQTPRYLIKTRGQQVTLSCSPISGHRSVSWYQQTPGQGLQFLFEYFSETQRNKGNFPGRFSGRQFSNSRSEMNVSTLELGDSALYLCASSLGSSTGELFFGEGSRLTVL.

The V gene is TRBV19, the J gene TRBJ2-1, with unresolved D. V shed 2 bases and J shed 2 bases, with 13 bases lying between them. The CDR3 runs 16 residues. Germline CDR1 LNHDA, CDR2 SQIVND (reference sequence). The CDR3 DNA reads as TGTGCCAGTAGTATAAGAGGTGATCGGCCCTACAATGAGCAGTTCTTC. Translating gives CASSIRGDRPYNEQFF. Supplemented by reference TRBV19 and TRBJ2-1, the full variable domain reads DGGITQSPKYLFRKEGQNVTLSCEQNLNHDAMYWYRQDPGQGLRLIYYSQIVNDFQKGDIAEGYSVSREKKESFPLTVTSAQKNPTAFYLCASSIRGDRPYNEQFFGPGTRLTVL.